These 21 T cell receptor beta chains were sequenced from one sample in a study of chemoradiotherapy in HPV16-positive cancers. The repertoire was sequenced with immunoSEQ multiplex PCR; TCRdb's copy has only in-frame clones and lacks some. Counted here are just over 3,000 clones, 80% to 95% occurring once; the ten biggest clones make up around 2.5%. The sample in question was tumor tissue, obtained from a patient who underwent chemoradiotherapy. These receptors all stem from a human donor with HPV-associated anogenital cancer.

J is TRBJ2-5 and V is TRBV7-2; unclear D gene. V was shortened by 9 bases and J by 2 bases, with 10 bases between the two germline ends. CDR1 is SGHTA, CDR2 FQGNSA, per germline. The CDR3 totals 12 residues. The CDR3 is CASERGQETQYF. CDR3 bases: TGTGCCAGTGAGCGCGGTCAAGAGACCCAGTACTTC.

This chain links TRBV7-9 with TRBJ1-5, with D possibly TRBD1 on 5 matching bases. This CDR3 contains 15 residues. Germline V CDR1 and CDR2: SEHNR, FQNEAQ (reference sequence). The germline V and J ends were trimmed by 0 bases and 3 bases, with 9 bases remaining between them. The CDR3: CASSLAEGPNQPQHF. CDR3 sequence (DNA): TGTGCCAGCAGCTTAGCGGAGGGGCCCAATCAGCCCCAGCATTTT.

The V call is TRBV28, the J call TRBJ1-2; 9 bases align to TRBD1. Looked up from germline, CDR1 is MDHEN and CDR2 is SYDVKM. The length of the CDR3 is 17 residues. J lost 2 bases, V lost 5 bases, and 12 bases had no gene match. The chain's CDR3 is CASSPRDRVFINYGYTF. The CDR3 bases are TGTGCCAGCAGTCCCCGGGACAGGGTATTTATCAACTATGGCTACACCTTC.

The chain carries TRBV6-5 and TRBJ1-1; TRBD1 is a possible D gene (6 bases). The length of the CDR3 is 13 residues. CDR1 is MNHEY and CDR2 is SVGAGI in the germline V gene. V was pared by 6 bases and J by 4 bases, with 12 bases between. CDR3 amino acids: CASRYQGTTEAFF. DNA of the CDR3: TGTGCCAGCAGGTATCAGGGGACCACTGAAGCTTTCTTT.

The V gene is TRBV7-6, the J gene TRBJ2-7; D might be TRBD1 (6 bases). The germline gives CDR1 SGHVS, CDR2 FNYEAQ. The CDR3 extends over 14 amino acids. The V gene lost 5 bases and the J gene lost 6 bases, with 17 bases spanning the gap. CDR3: CASSPRQGTGEQYF. CDR3 in DNA: TGTGCCAGCAGCCCCCGGCAGGGGACCGGCGAGCAGTACTTC.

The chain carries TRBV18 and TRBJ1-1, with unresolved D. Germline assignment: CDR1 KGHSH and CDR2 LQKENI. The CDR3 contains 14 residues. V dropped 1 base and J dropped 6 bases, with 12 bases sitting between them. DNA for the CDR3: TGTGCCAGCTCACCACTACCGCAGGTCTCTGAAGCTTTCTTT. Translating it yields CASSPLPQVSEAFF.

This sequence joins TRBV6-5 and TRBJ2-2; a possible D gene is TRBD2 (5 bases). Germline CDR1 is MNHEY and CDR2 is SVGAGI. The CDR3 has 14 residues. Deletions cut 4 bases from V and 7 bases from J, with 13 bases between. CDR3: CASSSHIGSGELFF. The CDR3 DNA is TGTGCCAGCAGTTCACACATAGGGAGCGGGGAGCTGTTTTTT.

The chain links TRBV4-1 to TRBJ1-4; unclear D gene. CDR1 and CDR2 (germline): MGHRA, YSYEKL. This CDR3 has 15 residues. Trimming removed 5 bases from V and 7 bases from J, with 17 bases in between. CDR3 nucleotides: TGCGCCAGCAGCGTCAGAGGTAGGGTCGGTGAAAAACTGTTTTTT. Protein: CASSVRGRVGEKLFF.

The chain links TRBV9 to TRBJ2-5; 7 bases match TRBD1. J lost 4 bases, V lost 3 bases, and 9 bases had no gene match. This CDR3 has 15 residues. Looked up from germline, CDR1 is SGDLS and CDR2 is YYNGEE. The CDR3 is CASSEGQTFRETQYF. In DNA, the CDR3 is TGTGCCAGCAGCGAGGGACAGACATTCAGAGAGACCCAGTACTTC.

The chain employs TRBV6-5 and TRBJ1-5, with D possibly being TRBD1 (5 bases). Deletions cut 5 bases from V and 0 bases from J, with 11 bases between. Germline lookup yields CDR1 MNHEY and CDR2 SVGAGI. The CDR3 is 15 amino acids. The CDR3 is CASSARQYSNQPQHF. The CDR3 DNA reads as TGTGCCAGCAGTGCCCGACAGTATAGCAATCAGCCCCAGCATTTT.

The chain is built from TRBV5-1 and TRBJ2-5; no definite D call. Germline V gene data show CDR1 as SGHRS and CDR2 as YFSETQ. Trimming pared 1 base from V and 5 bases from J, leaving 12 bases between. The CDR3 extends over 14 amino acids. In nucleotides, the CDR3 is TGCGCCAGCAGCTTGCGTGATCTTCTGGAGACCCAGTACTTC. Translating gives CASSLRDLLETQYF.

This chain joins TRBV25-1 and TRBJ2-5, with D maybe TRBD2 (7 bases). From germline, CDR1 is MGHDK and CDR2 SYGVNS. The CDR3 consists of 14 residues. Trimming removed 3 bases at V and 0 bases at J, with 8 bases between. This chain's CDR3 is CASSERGHQETQYF. The CDR3 nucleotides read TGTGCCAGCAGTGAGCGGGGGCACCAAGAGACCCAGTACTTC.

A note on this clone: The junction does not match germline at one end; this may be a read error. The sample holds other DNA sequences that translate to the same CDR3. The rearrangement links TRBV5-1 to TRBJ2-2; TRBD2 aligns across 12 bases. From germline, CDR1 is SGHRS and CDR2 YFSETQ. The CDR3 runs to 15 residues. The CDR3 DNA sequence: TGCGCCAGCAGATGGACTAGCGGGATCGCCGGGGAACTGTTTTTT. Amino acids: CASRWTSGIAGELFF.

The chain employs TRBV5-6 and TRBJ1-1; TRBD1 is a possible D gene (5 bases). Per the germline V gene, CDR1 is SGHDT and CDR2 is YYEEEE. The CDR3 loop spans 15 amino acids. The V gene lost 2 bases and the J gene lost 4 bases, with 15 bases spanning the gap. The CDR3 sequence is CASSFRGNVGTEAFF. DNA of the CDR3: TGTGCCAGCAGCTTTCGGGGGAACGTAGGCACTGAAGCTTTCTTT.

This clone was detected once. The chain recombines TRBV7-2 with TRBJ1-1; TRBD1 agrees at 7 bases. Germline V gene lookup returns CDR1 SGHTA and CDR2 FQGNSA. With 5 bases clipped from V and 0 bases from J, the junction kept 9 bases outside the gene matches. The CDR3 loop spans 16 amino acids. CDR3 DNA: TGTGCCAGCAGCACCCAGACAGGGATCATGAACACTGAAGCTTTCTTT. It codes for CASSTQTGIMNTEAFF.

The V gene is TRBV6-1, the J gene TRBJ2-7; a weak D match, TRBD2 (6 bases). The CDR3 is made up of 14 amino acids. Looked up from germline, CDR1 is MNHNS and CDR2 is SASEGT. V was cut by 6 bases and J by 5 bases, with 17 bases left in between. As DNA, the CDR3 is TGTGCCAGCAGGGACTATTTGGGGGTCAACGAGCAGTACTTC. Translated, it gives CASRDYLGVNEQYF.

The chain combines TRBV6-5 with TRBJ1-4; D is ambiguous. V was cut by 6 bases and J by 0 bases, with 11 bases left in between. The CDR3 loop spans 15 amino acids. Germline CDR1 and CDR2: MNHEY and SVGAGI. The CDR3 bases are TGTGCCAGCAGCCCGCTCCTATCAACTAATGAAAAACTGTTTTTT. Amino acid sequence: CASSPLLSTNEKLFF.

Of note for this clone: Other DNA sequences in the same sample also yield this CDR3. This chain connects TRBV7-9 to TRBJ2-7, with D uncertain. V dropped 3 bases and J dropped 6 bases, with 15 bases sitting between them. This CDR3 spans 14 amino acids. CDR1 and CDR2 from the germline V gene are SEHNR and FQNEAQ (reference sequence). This CDR3 is CASSFIPFGFEQYF. CDR3 coding DNA: TGTGCCAGCAGCTTTATTCCCTTCGGCTTCGAGCAGTACTTC.

The J gene is TRBJ1-6, the V gene TRBV4-1; tentatively, D is TRBD1 (5 bases). This CDR3 comprises 14 residues. Trimming left V 2 bases short and J 5 bases short, with 7 bases between. Per the germline V gene, CDR1 is MGHRA and CDR2 is YSYEKL. This chain's CDR3 is CASSQPGNNSPLHF. DNA of the CDR3: TGCGCCAGCAGCCAACCAGGGAATAATTCACCCCTCCACTTT.

This clone was picked up a small number of times. V usage is TRBV18 and J usage is TRBJ2-3; weak D call: TRBD1 (5 bases). Germline V gene lookup returns CDR1 KGHSH and CDR2 LQKENI. The CDR3 is 16 residues long. Trimming took 3 bases from V and 0 from J, leaving 13 bases between them. The CDR3 loop reads CASSPPTAYSTDTQYF. DNA of the CDR3: TGTGCCAGCTCACCGCCGACAGCCTATAGCACAGATACGCAGTATTTT.

The chain uses TRBV19 and TRBJ2-7, with 7 bases aligning to TRBD1. Germline CDR1 and CDR2: LNHDA and SQIVND (reference sequence). V shed 5 bases, J shed 12 bases, and the junction held 7 bases outside the gene matches. CDR3 size: 11 residues. The CDR3: CASSRDRARYF. CDR3 in DNA: TGTGCCAGTAGTCGCGACAGGGCGCGGTACTTC.